Given below is one T cell receptor (beta chain) in context. The antigen remains unidentified. Primers for the PCR totalled 60 Vbeta and 13 Jbeta. TCRdb's copy holds only in-frame clones and misses some; the assay was immunoSEQ multiplex PCR. The sample lists approximately 170,000 clones, over 70% occurring once. This sample stems from a study of cytomegalovirus exposure and HLA in healthy donors. At the level of the study: Inside one of the first data releases sat 75 million to 100 million unique TCRs taken from HLA-typed donors.

The study's findings and limits: TCR beta chain V- and J-gene trimming was linked, in a later analysis, to a missense variant in DCLRE1C. Sequencing depth across donors, presence/absence analyses assumed, was roughly uniform. Most of the TCR beta V segments (in an earlier analysis) were productive either about 87% or about 30% of the time.

Trimming removed 9 bases from V and 3 bases from J, with 18 bases in between. The V gene's germline CDR1 is LNHDA and CDR2 SQIVND (reference sequence). The CDR3 runs 15 residues. V and J are TRBV19 and TRBJ2-1, with D possibly TRBD2 on 7 matching bases. The sequence came from a woman aged 40 to 55 in good health and CMV-seropositive. Sequencing was done on a sample of PBMCs. The CDR3 loop reads CASQQGGGVYNEQFF. For the CDR3, the DNA is TGTGCCAGCCAACAAGGGGGGGGAGTCTACAATGAGCAGTTCTTC.